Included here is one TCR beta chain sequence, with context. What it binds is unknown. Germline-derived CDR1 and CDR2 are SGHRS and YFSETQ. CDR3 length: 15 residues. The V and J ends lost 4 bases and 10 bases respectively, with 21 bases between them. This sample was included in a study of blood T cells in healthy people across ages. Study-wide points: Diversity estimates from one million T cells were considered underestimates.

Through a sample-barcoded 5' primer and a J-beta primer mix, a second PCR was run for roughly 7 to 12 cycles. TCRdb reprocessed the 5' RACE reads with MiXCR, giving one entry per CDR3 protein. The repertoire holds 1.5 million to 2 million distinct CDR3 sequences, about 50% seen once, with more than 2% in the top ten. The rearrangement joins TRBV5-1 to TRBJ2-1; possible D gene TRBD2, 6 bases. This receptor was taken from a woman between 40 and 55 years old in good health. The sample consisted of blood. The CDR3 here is CASSPRPGLSLEQFF. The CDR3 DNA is TGCGCCAGCAGCCCCAGACCGGGACTGAGCCTAGAGCAGTTCTTC.